These 2 T cell receptor beta chains were sequenced from one sample in a study of shared clonotypes between healthy human individuals (dated by TCRdb to between 2020 and 2021). The library relied on the immunoSEQ multiplex PCR assay. TCRdb stores this immuneACCESS table with in-frame sequences only. Part of the clones is absent; in the studies checked, under half of the shortfall reflects unresolved V genes, and no reason is known for the rest. The sample table records under 2.5 million clones; less than 95% of these occur just once. The ten largest clones represent 0.37% of the sample. The material sequenced was naive CD4+ T cells from PBMCs. The cell subset or site label of this sample denotes: CD45RA+ positively selected. These receptors all stem from a man younger than 35 in good health. Some clones in this sample may be carry-over from other donors' samples.

This chain joins TRBV7-2 and TRBJ1-5; D ambiguous. The CDR3 extends over 14 amino acids. The germline V gene encodes CDR1 SGHTA and CDR2 FQGNSA. Trimming removed 5 bases from V and 7 bases from J, with 15 bases in between. DNA for the CDR3: TGTGCCAGCAGCCCGCGTGGAGGGTCCCAGCCCCAGCATTTT. Its translation is CASSPRGGSQPQHF.

The chain employs TRBV5-1 and TRBJ1-1, with a weak D call TRBD1 (6 bases). V dropped 0 bases and J dropped 11 bases, with 17 bases sitting between them. This CDR3 comprises 14 residues. Germline CDR1 reads SGHRS; CDR2 reads YFSETQ. The CDR3: CASSLGALTGLAFF. The CDR3 bases are TGCGCCAGCAGCTTGGGAGCCCTGACAGGATTGGCTTTCTTT.